These 30 T cell receptor beta chains were sequenced from one sample in a study of CD8 T cells in ankylosing spondylitis. TCRdb re-analysed the 5' RACE reads in MiXCR, keeping a single row per CDR3 protein. The data show around 18,000 distinct CDR3 sequences, approximately 8.4% seen once. Material: blood. The receptors here all came from a male donor with ankylosing spondylitis or in good health (not recorded which).

This clonotype was seen ten or more times. This chain connects TRBV12-3 or TRBV12-4 to TRBJ2-2; 12 bases are shared with TRBD2. The CDR3 consists of 15 residues. Trimming cost V 2 bases and J 9 bases; bases outside gene matches: 4. The CDR3 nucleotides are TGTGCCAGCAGTTTACTAGCGGGAGGGCCCCGGGAGCTGTTTTTT. Amino acid sequence: CASSLLAGGPRELFF.

This clonotype was observed at least ten times. The rearrangement uses TRBV29-1 and TRBJ1-1; 7 bases are a match to TRBD1. Germline loops: CDR1 SQVTM, CDR2 ANQGSEA. V dropped 4 bases and J dropped 3; count of bases not matched to a gene: 5. The CDR3 extends over 13 amino acids. This chain's CDR3 is CSVGNTGDTEAFF. The CDR3 DNA is TGCAGCGTTGGAAATACAGGGGACACTGAAGCTTTCTTT.

The J gene is TRBJ2-3, the V gene TRBV29-1; D not certain. This CDR3 comprises 10 residues. Germline values: CDR1 SQVTM, CDR2 ANQGSEA. Trimming took off 4 bases at V and 6 bases at J, with 5 bases between the two ends. CDR3 loop: CSVARDTQYF. The CDR3 DNA follows: TGCAGCGTTGCTCGGGATACGCAGTATTTT.

The sample holds many counts of this clonotype. This sequence joins TRBV5-1 and TRBJ2-1, with TRBD2 as a possible D gene (5 bases). The CDR3 is 15 amino acids. Germline V gene sequence: CDR1 SGHRS, CDR2 YFSETQ. V lost 4 bases and J lost 9, with 20 bases in between. DNA of the CDR3: TGCGCCAGCAGCAGGGCGGATAACAATCGGGGTGAGCAGTTCTTC. Its translation is CASSRADNNRGEQFF.

This clonotype has more than one count but fewer than ten. The chain joins TRBV5-1 to TRBJ2-3, with D hard to call. CDR1 is SGHRS, CDR2 YFSETQ, per germline. The CDR3 extends over 14 amino acids. V dropped 2 bases and J dropped 1 base, with 8 bases sitting between them. The CDR3 region has the DNA TGCGCCAGCAGCTTCCGGTCCGGCACAGATACGCAGTATTTT. Translating gives CASSFRSGTDTQYF.

This clonotype has only a few counts. The rearrangement uses TRBV9 and TRBJ2-6; 9 positions agree with TRBD1. Germline values: CDR1 SGDLS, CDR2 YYNGEE. The CDR3 consists of 17 residues. Germline trimming cut 3 bases from V and 0 bases from J; bases unmatched to any gene: 4. The CDR3 DNA follows: TGTGCCAGCAGCGGTGGGACAGGGTACTCTGGGGCCAACGTCCTGACTTTC. It specifies CASSGGTGYSGANVLTF.

The chain carries TRBV23-1 and TRBJ2-7; D not resolved. TRBV23-1 has ORF status, its function being uncertain. The V end lost 0 bases, the J end lost 2 bases, and 11 bases lay between the germline ends. The CDR3 is made up of 15 amino acids. CDR3 region: CASSQSPHQPYEQYV. As DNA, the CDR3 is TGCGCCAGCAGTCAATCCCCACACCAACCCTACGAGCAGTACGTC.

The sample holds many counts of this clonotype. CDR3 sequence reads: CASMRGGGEEDEQYF. The CDR3 DNA reads as TGTGCCAGCATGAGGGGTGGAGGGGAGGAGGACGAGCAGTACTTC. The rearrangement joins TRBV28 to TRBJ2-7, with D possibly TRBD2 on 6 matching bases. The CDR3 contains 15 residues. The germline V gene encodes CDR1 MDHEN and CDR2 SYDVKM. Trimming left V 7 bases short and J 5 bases short, with 21 bases between.

This sequence joins TRBV27 and TRBJ2-7; D may be TRBD2 (6 bases). CDR3 length: 14 amino acids. V gave up 2 bases and J gave up 3 bases, with 11 bases separating them. Looked up from germline, CDR1 is MNHEY and CDR2 is SMNVEV (reference sequence). CDR3 bases: TGTGCCAGCAGTTTAAAGGACTACCTCTACGAGCAGTACTTC. Encoded protein: CASSLKDYLYEQYF.

In this sample, this clonotype turned up a few times. The chain couples TRBV5-1 to TRBJ2-1; tentative D call: TRBD2 (6 bases). CDR3 length: 16 residues. Looked up from germline, CDR1 is SGHRS and CDR2 is YFSETQ. V was pared by 4 bases and J by 2 bases, with 16 bases between. The CDR3 nucleotides are TGCGCCAGCAGCGCGGTTGGGGGGTTAGCCTACAATGAGCAGTTCTTC. Encoded protein: CASSAVGGLAYNEQFF.

The chain uses TRBV29-1 and TRBJ2-5; TRBD1 matches 8 bases. V was pared by 6 bases and J by 5 bases, with 5 bases of the junction left unmatched. Germline assignment: CDR1 SQVTM and CDR2 ANQGSEA. This CDR3 is built from 12 residues. The CDR3 loop is CSVVGQGETQYF. CDR3 DNA sequence: TGCAGCGTAGTCGGACAGGGCGAGACCCAGTACTTC.

This chain links TRBV7-3 with TRBJ2-3, with no clear D. The CDR3 runs 14 residues. Germline V gives CDR1 SGHTA, CDR2 FQGTGA. Trimming took off 2 bases at V and 1 base at J, with 7 bases between the two ends. CDR3 bases: TGTGCCAGCAGCTTATTCGGCGGCACAGATACGCAGTATTTT. Encoded protein: CASSLFGGTDTQYF.

This clonotype is labeled hyperexpanded. The rearrangement links TRBV3-2 to TRBJ2-7; the DNA was not compared with TRBD1, the D call given in the table. TRBV3-2 corresponds to a pseudogene. The CDR3 has 14 amino acids. The CDR3 DNA is TGTGCCAGCAGCGTCCCGGGAGCGCCCTACGAGCAGTACTTC. Translated, it gives CASSVPGAPYEQYF.

V and J are TRBV12-3 or TRBV12-4 and TRBJ2-7, with TRBD1 matching 7 bases. V lost 5 bases and J lost 5; bases outside the gene matches: 3. This CDR3 spans 12 amino acids. CDR3 in amino acids: CASSRDRDEQYF. The CDR3 DNA sequence: TGTGCCAGCAGTCGCGACAGGGACGAGCAGTACTTC.

This clonotype occurred many times. The chain links TRBV7-3 to TRBJ2-3; tentative D call: TRBD2 (6 bases). CDR1 and CDR2 (germline): SGHTA, FQGTGA. The CDR3 extends over 16 amino acids. Trimming removed 0 bases from V and 0 bases from J, with 10 bases in between. CDR3 DNA: TGTGCCAGCAGCTTAACTCGGGACTTCAGCACAGATACGCAGTATTTT. Residues: CASSLTRDFSTDTQYF.

This clonotype was counted between two and nine times. This sequence joins TRBV6-2 or TRBV6-3 and TRBJ2-1; D unclear. V shed 6 bases and J shed 5 bases, with 11 bases lying between them. The CDR3 has 13 amino acids. Germline CDR1 reads MNHEY; CDR2 reads SVGEGT. CDR3 nucleotides: TGTGCCAGCAGCCTGCGGCGGAACAATGAGCAGTTCTTC. Protein product: CASSLRRNNEQFF.

This clonotype came up many times. The chain joins TRBV27 to TRBJ2-5; TRBD1 or TRBD2 may be the D gene (5 bases each). V was pared by 0 bases and J by 5 bases, with 7 bases between. CDR3 size: 13 residues. Germline V lookup: CDR1 MNHEY, CDR2 SMNVEV (reference sequence). This CDR3 reads CASSLSWGETQYF. In DNA, the CDR3 is TGTGCCAGCAGTTTATCTTGGGGGGAGACCCAGTACTTC.

This clonotype appeared many times. V and J are TRBV20-1 and TRBJ2-3, with D hard to call. The CDR3 is made up of 12 amino acids. Trimming took off 6 bases at V and 8 bases at J, with 15 bases between the two ends. Germline loops: CDR1 DFQATT, CDR2 SNEGSKA (reference sequence). CDR3: CSARPGQATQYF. The CDR3 DNA is TGCAGTGCCCGTCCGGGCCAAGCTACGCAGTATTTT.

This clonotype was recorded at least ten times. The rearrangement links TRBV5-6 to TRBJ2-5; unclear D gene. V lost 0 bases to trimming and J lost 4 bases, with 16 bases between them. Germline values: CDR1 SGHDT, CDR2 YYEEEE. The CDR3 spans 16 residues. CDR3 region: CASSLAFGLARETQYF. CDR3 in DNA: TGTGCCAGCAGCTTGGCCTTTGGTTTGGCGAGAGAGACCCAGTACTTC.

This clonotype was counted many times. This CDR3 is CASSYFRNRANEKLFF. The DNA of the CDR3 is TGTGCCAGCAGTTACTTTCGGAATCGGGCTAATGAAAAACTGTTTTTT. V gene TRBV6-5 combines with J gene TRBJ1-4; D gene unclear. This CDR3 contains 16 residues. Germline assignment: CDR1 MNHEY and CDR2 SVGAGI. Trimming shortened V by 1 base and J by 3 bases, and 12 bases separated the two germline ends.

CDR3 sequence (DNA): TGCGCCAGCAGCCAACACGACAGGGGGCGGTTGGATACGCAGTATTTT. Its translation: CASSQHDRGRLDTQYF. This chain links TRBV4-1 with TRBJ2-3; TRBD1 agrees at 10 bases. Per germline, CDR1 MGHRA and CDR2 YSYEKL. This CDR3 has 16 residues. V was pared by 2 bases and J by 6 bases, with 8 bases of the junction left unmatched.

The CDR3 loop reads CASSLFSSGNTGELFF. The CDR3, as DNA: TGTGCCAGCAGCTTATTTTCTAGCGGGAACACCGGGGAGCTGTTTTTT. V is TRBV7-2 and J is TRBJ2-2, with 7 bases lining up with TRBD2. Germline CDR1 reads SGHTA; CDR2 reads FQGNSA. The CDR3 consists of 16 residues. Trimming cost V 2 bases and J 1 base; bases outside gene matches: 4.

This clonotype was detected ten times or more. The rearrangement links TRBV5-1 to TRBJ2-2, with TRBD2 matching 11 bases. Germline CDR1 and CDR2: SGHRS and YFSETQ. The CDR3 loop spans 16 amino acids. Trimming cost V 0 bases and J 7 bases; bases outside gene matches: 5. The CDR3 sequence: CASSLGATSGIGELFF. In DNA, the CDR3 is TGCGCCAGCAGCTTGGGAGCGACTAGCGGGATCGGGGAGCTGTTTTTT.

The genes are TRBV10-3 and TRBJ2-7; D is possibly TRBD1 or TRBD2 (5 bases each). Trimming took off 3 bases at V and 9 bases at J, with 12 bases between the two ends. Germline V gene sequence: CDR1 ENHRY, CDR2 SYGVKD. The CDR3 length is 12 residues. The DNA of the CDR3 is TGTGCCATCAGTGACCAGGGTCTAGCGCAGTACGTC. Amino acids: CAISDQGLAQYV.

This clonotype was counted ten times or more. The CDR3 DNA follows: TGCAGTGCTGCCCGCGGGACTAGCGGAGACAATGAGCAGTTCTTC. It specifies CSAARGTSGDNEQFF. The chain has TRBV20-1 and TRBJ2-1; 11 nucleotides align to TRBD2. The germline gives CDR1 DFQATT, CDR2 SNEGSKA (reference sequence). There are 15 residues in the CDR3. V lost 5 bases and J lost 5; bases outside the gene matches: 8.

In its sample, this clonotype was seen a few times. This rearrangement joins TRBV28 to TRBJ2-6; D tentatively fits TRBD1 or TRBD2 (5 bases each). Germline-derived CDR1 and CDR2 are MDHEN and SYDVKM. Trimming removed 5 bases from V and 2 bases from J, with 22 bases in between. The CDR3 runs 19 residues. CDR3 residues: CASSTRDRGRGTGANVLTF. The CDR3 coding sequence is TGTGCCAGCAGTACCCGGGACCGCGGAAGGGGTACTGGGGCCAACGTCCTGACTTTC.

This clonotype was seen repeatedly, ten times or more. The chain uses TRBV2 and TRBJ2-2; the D gene is possibly TRBD2 (6 bases). The CDR3 extends over 16 amino acids. The germline gives CDR1 SNHLY, CDR2 FYNNEI. Trimming cost V 7 bases and J 5 bases, with 20 bases left between them. The CDR3 here is CASTGIRTAGTGELFF. Here the CDR3 DNA reads TGTGCCAGCACGGGGATTCGGACGGCGGGGACCGGGGAGCTGTTTTTT. The variable domain in full, completed from reference TRBV2 and TRBJ2-2, reads EPEVTQTPSHQVTQMGQEVILRCVPISNHLYFYWYRQILGQKVEFLVSFYNNEISEKSEIFDDQFSVERPDGSNFTLKIRSTKLEDSAMYFCASTGIRTAGTGELFFGEGSRLTVL.

Many counts were recorded for this clonotype. The V and J genes are TRBV28 and TRBJ2-1, with D possibly called TRBD1 or TRBD2 (6 bases each). The CDR3 has 14 residues. Between the trimmed V and J ends, which lost 3 bases and 8 bases, there was a span of 14 bases. The germline gives CDR1 MDHEN, CDR2 SYDVKM. The CDR3 DNA reads TGTGCCAGCAGTTTTGTGGGGGGCCCGGATGAGCAGTTCTTC. It specifies CASSFVGGPDEQFF.

There are many counts of this clonotype. The CDR3 protein is CASNSEAGVYNEQFF. The DNA for the CDR3 is TGTGCCAGCAATTCAGAGGCGGGAGTCTACAATGAGCAGTTCTTC. The chain uses TRBV28 and TRBJ2-1, with 7 nucleotides matching TRBD2. Germline CDR1 reads MDHEN; CDR2 reads SYDVKM. The CDR3 loop spans 15 amino acids. The V gene end was trimmed by 7 bases and the J gene end by 3 bases; junction bases not matched to a gene: 9.

This clonotype turned up a few times. The chain is built from TRBV6-4 and TRBJ2-1; 9 bases are shared with TRBD2. CDR3 length equals 16 residues. J was trimmed by 9 bases and V by 2 bases; bases with no gene match: 11. Germline values: CDR1 MRHNA, CDR2 SNTAGT. CDR3 sequence (DNA): TGTGCCAGCAGTGACAGCGGGGGGACTAGAGTGCCTGAGCAGTTCTTC. Protein product: CASSDSGGTRVPEQFF.